This record concerns one TCR beta chain sequence. The target of this receptor is not known. No much larger clonotype is one base removed from it; base qualities were not supplied. Participants in the prospective study were aged roughly 18 to 100 years, lived in some 24 United States geographic areas, and enrolled through a virtual design. In the prospective study, participants were assigned to cohorts based on the clinical history participants reported in a screening survey and a study questionnaire. Each participant in the prospective study had whole blood, serum and a nasopharyngeal or oropharyngeal swab collected by mobile phlebotomists. Prospective study participants could optionally give additional blood draws and questionnaires over an approximately two-month period. Prospective study blood samples were shipped either frozen or at room temperature before DNA extraction. These data come from a study of blood T cell repertoires in COVID-19 (dated by TCRdb to 2018 to 2021). Regarding the study in general: Samples covering the acute and convalescent phases of COVID-19 were provided by collaborators in the United States, Italy and Spain. The prospective study material was composed of cDNA or gDNA derived from T cells, B-cell-depleted T cells, or PBMCs. Deeply sampled blood TCRbeta repertoires from subjects exposed to, actively infected with, or recovered from COVID-19 were included in the dataset. A freely available public database, intended as a resource for researchers studying the immune response to SARS-CoV-2, is where the repertoires were released. Samples were obtained from the ongoing ImmuneRACE study (first 160 participants) and from over a thousand subjects provided by 6 global collaborators. A de-identified subject ID, COVID-19 status, age in years and sex were almost always included in the sample metadata. HLA class I and class II types, where available, came from metadata supplied by the sample provider rather than from assay-based typing. Points the paper makes about the study in general: The quantity of clinical and demographic metadata differed by source and by participant and was supplied without curation.

The CDR3, from cysteine to phenylalanine, totals 14 residues. The read is trimmed to its CDR3 DNA, 42 bases read in frame from base 1. The germline V gene specifies KGHDR as CDR1 and SFDVKD as CDR2. Trimming costs V 5 bases and J 6 bases, and their ends lie 13 bases apart. TCRbeta CDR3 regions were amplified from genomic DNA by means of the immunoSEQ Assay, a bias-controlled multiplex PCR. Per the original workflow: The number of nucleated cells in each sample was estimated by amplification of reference gene primers within the assay. To quantify the absolute abundance of each unique TCRbeta CDR3 rearrangement, sequence reads were collapsed and filtered. For each sample, productive Simpson clonality was calculated as the square root of Simpson's diversity index over productive rearrangements. In its TCRdb copy, this immuneACCESS table keeps in-frame sequences only and misses some clones. Where compared with another copy, unresolved V genes explain less than half of these, and the others have no known cause. The V and J calls and clone size were taken over from that table, and D and trimming were inferred from the DNA. Present in this sample are 270,000 or so clones, approximately 91% of which were seen just once. The ten biggest clones cover 2.3% of the sample.

The source is a woman between 35 and 50 years old with acute COVID-19. The material sequenced was PBMCs or T cells enriched from blood (not recorded which). The rearranged segments are TRBV24-1 and TRBJ1-5; the D segment cannot be called with confidence. The DNA reads TGTGCCACCAGTGGCCCGGGTAATACTCAGCCCCAGCATTTT. This yields the protein CATSGPGNTQPQHF.